These 8 T cell receptor beta chains were sequenced from one sample in a study of cytomegalovirus exposure and HLA in healthy donors. PCR involved 60 Vbeta and 13 Jbeta primers. Using immunoSEQ multiplex PCR, the repertoire was profiled, and TCRdb retains in-frame clones only, with some absent. The specimen's table records around 50,000 clones. The sample comprised PBMCs. Every receptor here comes from a woman in her 30s in good health and CMV-seropositive.

The chain links TRBV6-1 to TRBJ2-7; 9 bases are shared with TRBD2. Germline V gene sequence: CDR1 MNHNS, CDR2 SASEGT. Germline trimming cut 2 bases from V and 3 bases from J; bases unmatched to any gene: 5. There are 15 residues in the CDR3. The CDR3 DNA sequence: TGTGCCAGCAGTGAATTTCAGCGGGAGGTCTACGAGCAGTACTTC. Amino acids: CASSEFQREVYEQYF.

This chain joins TRBV7-3 and TRBJ2-3; 16 bases are shared with TRBD2. CDR1 and CDR2 (germline): SGHTA, FQGTGA. This CDR3 is 15 amino acids long. The J segment lost 6 bases and the V segment lost 5 bases, leaving 2 bases of the junction unmatched. CDR3 residues: CASSQGLAGGDTQYF. For the CDR3, the DNA is TGTGCCAGCAGCCAGGGACTAGCGGGAGGGGATACGCAGTATTTT.

Regarding this clone: One end of the junction is discordant with germline, which a read error may explain. This same CDR3 is encoded by further DNA sequences in the sample. The chain joins TRBV30 to TRBJ1-6; unclear D gene. Germline-derived CDR1 and CDR2 are GTSNPN and SVGIG (reference sequence). CDR3 length: 14 amino acids. CDR3 nucleotides: TGTGCCTGGAGTCGGCAGGCGTATAATTCACCCCTACACTTT. Translated, it gives CAWSRQAYNSPLHF.

V and J are TRBV19 and TRBJ1-5; D gene uncertain. The CDR3 contains 16 residues. Trimming took 7 bases from V and 2 from J, leaving 18 bases between them. The V gene's germline CDR1 is LNHDA and CDR2 SQIVND (reference sequence). The CDR3 DNA reads as TGTGCCAGTACCCCGGGTCGCTTTATAGGCAATCAGCCCCAGCATTTT. Its translation is CASTPGRFIGNQPQHF.

This sequence joins TRBV5-6 and TRBJ2-5; no clear D. Trimming took off 3 bases at V and 1 base at J, with 13 bases between the two ends. This CDR3 contains 15 residues. Germline V gene lookup returns CDR1 SGHDT and CDR2 YYEEEE. This chain's CDR3 is CASSSLGRSQETQYF. CDR3 in DNA: TGTGCCAGCAGCTCATTGGGCAGGTCCCAAGAGACCCAGTACTTC. Supplemented by reference TRBV5-6 and TRBJ2-5, the full variable domain reads DAGVTQSPTHLIKTRGQQVTLRCSPKSGHDTVSWYQQALGQGPQFIFQYYEEEERQRGNFPDRFSGHQFPNYSSELNVNALLLGDSALYLCASSSLGRSQETQYFGPGTRLLVL.

The chain employs TRBV19 and TRBJ1-2; 8 positions match TRBD1. V trimming: 7 bases; J trimming: 5 bases; junction bases outside the gene matches: 12. The CDR3 runs to 15 residues. In germline, CDR1 is LNHDA, CDR2 SQIVND (reference sequence). DNA of the CDR3: TGTGCCAGTAAGGGACAGGTGATCTTCGCTTATGGCTACACCTTC. Protein sequence: CASKGQVIFAYGYTF.

The chain employs TRBV29-1 and TRBJ2-1, with TRBD2 matching 12 bases. Trimming cost V 6 bases and J 2 bases; bases outside gene matches: 11. CDR1 and CDR2 from the germline V gene are SQVTM and ANQGSEA. This CDR3 spans 17 amino acids. The CDR3 DNA is TGCAGCGTCCCTGAGACTAGCGGGAGTAGCCCCTACAATGAGCAGTTCTTC. Its protein product is CSVPETSGSSPYNEQFF.

The chain employs TRBV5-4 and TRBJ2-2; 14 nucleotides line up with TRBD2. Trimming took 4 bases from V and 4 from J; bases not matched to a gene: 6. This CDR3 is built from 17 residues. Germline values: CDR1 SGHNT, CDR2 YYREEE (reference sequence). The CDR3, as DNA: TGTGCCAGCAGCCGACTAGCGGGGGGGCGGACCACCGGGGAGCTGTTTTTT. Translating gives CASSRLAGGRTTGELFF. Complete variable domain (other parts from reference TRBV5-4 and TRBJ2-2): ETGVTQSPTHLIKTRGQQVTLRCSSQSGHNTVSWYQQALGQGPQFIFQYYREEENGRGNFPPRFSGLQFPNYSSELNVNALELDDSALYLCASSRLAGGRTTGELFFGEGSRLTVL.